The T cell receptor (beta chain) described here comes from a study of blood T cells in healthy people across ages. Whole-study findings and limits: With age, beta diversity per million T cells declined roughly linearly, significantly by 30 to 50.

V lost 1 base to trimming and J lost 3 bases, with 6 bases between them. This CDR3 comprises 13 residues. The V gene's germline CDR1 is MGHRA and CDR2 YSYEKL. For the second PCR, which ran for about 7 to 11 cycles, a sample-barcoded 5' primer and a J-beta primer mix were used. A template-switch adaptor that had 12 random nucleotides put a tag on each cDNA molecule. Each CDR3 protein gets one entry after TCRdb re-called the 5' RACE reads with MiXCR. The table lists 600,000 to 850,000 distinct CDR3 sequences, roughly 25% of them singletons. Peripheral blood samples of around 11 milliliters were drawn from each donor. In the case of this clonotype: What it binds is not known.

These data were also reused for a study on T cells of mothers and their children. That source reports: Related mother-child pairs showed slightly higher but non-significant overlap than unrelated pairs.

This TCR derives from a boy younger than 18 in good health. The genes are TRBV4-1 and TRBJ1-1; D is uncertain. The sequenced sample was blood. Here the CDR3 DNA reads TGCGCCAGCAGCCAAGGATTCTACACTGAAGCTTTCTTT. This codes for CASSQGFYTEAFF.